A single sample is the source of the 6 T cell receptor beta chains below, sequenced in a study of blood T cell repertoires in COVID-19. Using immunoSEQ multiplex PCR, the repertoire was profiled, and TCRdb retains in-frame clones only, with some absent. The sample contains roughly 66,000 clones, roughly nine tenths of which appear only once. The material sequenced was peripheral blood. Receptors originate from a human donor in a cohort sampled during active COVID-19.

The chain employs TRBV7-2 and TRBJ1-2, with no clear D. The germline CDR1 and CDR2 sequences are SGHTA and FQGNSA. This CDR3 contains 14 residues. V lost 1 base, J lost 8 bases, and 14 bases lay in between. The CDR3 coding sequence is TGTGCCAGCAGCTTAGAGGTTCCGGGGAGCGGCTACACCTTC. Its translation: CASSLEVPGSGYTF.

This rearrangement joins TRBV4-1 to TRBJ1-2, with TRBD1 as a possible D gene (5 bases). V lost 1 base to trimming and J lost 4 bases, with 16 bases between them. Germline V gives CDR1 MGHRA, CDR2 YSYEKL. CDR3 length: 16 amino acids. CDR3 nucleotide sequence: TGCGCCAGCAGCCAAGGGTCAGGGCCAAACCTCTATGGCTACACCTTC. Amino acid sequence: CASSQGSGPNLYGYTF.

The V gene is TRBV4-3, the J gene TRBJ1-6; no clear D gene. Germline loops: CDR1 LGHNA, CDR2 YSLEER. This CDR3 spans 14 amino acids. The V end was cut by 0 bases, the J end by 7 bases, with 7 bases between. CDR3 DNA: TGCGCCAGCAGCCAAGATTTGGGCAATTCACCCCTCCACTTT. It is translated as CASSQDLGNSPLHF.

The gene calls are TRBV5-8 and TRBJ2-3, with 9 bases matching TRBD2. The length of the CDR3 is 17 residues. Germline V gene lookup returns CDR1 SGHTS and CDR2 YDEGEE. J gave up 6 bases and V 7 bases, and 18 bases lay outside the gene matches. CDR3 in DNA: TGTGCCAGCCCCGAAATCTTTAGCGGGAGTCCCCGCGATACGCAGTATTTT. This translates into CASPEIFSGSPRDTQYF.

The chain joins TRBV9 to TRBJ2-7; 8 nucleotides align to TRBD1. V shed 3 bases, J shed 5 bases, and the junction held 7 bases outside the gene matches. This CDR3 contains 14 residues. Germline lookup yields CDR1 SGDLS and CDR2 YYNGEE. DNA for the CDR3: TGTGCCAGCAGCGACCGGACAGGGAGCAACGAGCAGTACTTC. Translation: CASSDRTGSNEQYF.

The rearrangement links TRBV4-3 to TRBJ1-3; D gene ambiguous. CDR3 length: 16 residues. V was pared by 0 bases and J by 1 base, with 10 bases between. Per the germline V gene, CDR1 is LGHNA and CDR2 is YSLEER. CDR3 sequence (DNA): TGCGCCAGCAGCCAAGATTCGTCCACTTCTGGAAACACCATATATTTT. This sequence encodes CASSQDSSTSGNTIYF.